The clone carrying this TCR beta chain was seen repeatedly, ten times or more. Its specificity is unknown. CDR1 is MNHNS and CDR2 is SASEGT in the germline V gene. The CDR3 length is 13 residues. V lost 5 bases and J 7 bases, leaving 14 bases between the germline ends. The data derive from a study of T-cell reconstitution after alpha-beta-depleted transplantation in children. Study conclusions and caveats: Newly produced T cells mostly provided counts and TCRbeta diversity after one year, as hyperexpanded clones declined.

A TCRbeta library incorporating unique molecular identifiers was prepared. From the PCR reads, TCRdb called clonotypes with MiXCR, one entry per CDR3 protein. The sample has just over 200,000 distinct CDR3 sequences, 7% to 9% seen once. This rearrangement joins TRBV6-1 to TRBJ2-5, with D possibly TRBD2 on 6 matching bases. This receptor was obtained from a male patient between 2 and 10 years old who had a stem cell transplant for acute myeloid leukemia, so the T cells may come from the graft donor. Sequencing was performed on PBMCs, mostly from graft donor cells, taken 360 days after TCRalphabeta/CD19-depleted stem cell transplant. The CDR3 sequence: CASSMGLRGTQYF. CDR3 DNA: TGTGCCAGCAGTATGGGACTCCGGGGGACCCAGTACTTC.